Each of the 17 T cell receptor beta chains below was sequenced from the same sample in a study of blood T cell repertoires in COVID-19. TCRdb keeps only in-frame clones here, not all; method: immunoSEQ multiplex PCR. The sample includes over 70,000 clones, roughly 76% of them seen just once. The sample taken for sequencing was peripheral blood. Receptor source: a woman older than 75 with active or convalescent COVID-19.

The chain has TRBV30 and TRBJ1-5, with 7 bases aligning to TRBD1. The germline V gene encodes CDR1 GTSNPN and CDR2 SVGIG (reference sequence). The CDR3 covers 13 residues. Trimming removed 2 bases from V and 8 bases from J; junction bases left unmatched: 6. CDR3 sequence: CAWSLGQEEPQHF. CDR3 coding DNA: TGTGCCTGGAGTTTAGGACAGGAGGAGCCCCAGCATTTT.

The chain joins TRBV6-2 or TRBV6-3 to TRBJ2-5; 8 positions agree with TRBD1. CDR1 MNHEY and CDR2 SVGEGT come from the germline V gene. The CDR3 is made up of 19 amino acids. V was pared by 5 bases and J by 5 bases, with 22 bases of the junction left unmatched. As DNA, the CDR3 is TGTGCCAGCAGTCGGGACAGGCGGGACGCAGTTGCCTCCCAGGAGACCCAGTACTTC. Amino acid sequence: CASSRDRRDAVASQETQYF.

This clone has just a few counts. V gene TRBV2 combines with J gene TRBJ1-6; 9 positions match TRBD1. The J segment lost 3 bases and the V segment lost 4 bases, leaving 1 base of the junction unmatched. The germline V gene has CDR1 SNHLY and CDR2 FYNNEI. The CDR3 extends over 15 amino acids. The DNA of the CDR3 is TGTGCCAGCAGTGGGGGACAGGGCTATAATTCACCCCTCCACTTT. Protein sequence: CASSGGQGYNSPLHF. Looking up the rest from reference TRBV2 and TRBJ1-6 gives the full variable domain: EPEVTQTPSHQVTQMGQEVILRCVPISNHLYFYWYRQILGQKVEFLVSFYNNEISEKSEIFDDQFSVERPDGSNFTLKIRSTKLEDSAMYFCASSGGQGYNSPLHFGNGTRLTVT.

In DNA, the CDR3 is TGTGCCAGCTCACCACGGACAGGGGCAGAGACCCAGTACTTC. Translating it yields CASSPRTGAETQYF. The V gene is TRBV18, the J gene TRBJ2-5, with 9 bases that match TRBD1. This CDR3 is 14 amino acids long. Per germline, CDR1 KGHSH and CDR2 LQKENI. V gave up 1 base and J gave up 4 bases; unmatched junction bases: 1.

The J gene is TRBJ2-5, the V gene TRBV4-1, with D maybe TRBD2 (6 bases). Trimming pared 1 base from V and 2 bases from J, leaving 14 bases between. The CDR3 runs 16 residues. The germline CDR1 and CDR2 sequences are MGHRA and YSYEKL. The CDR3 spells CASSQVYTGEQETQYF. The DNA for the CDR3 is TGCGCCAGCAGCCAAGTTTATACGGGGGAACAAGAGACCCAGTACTTC.

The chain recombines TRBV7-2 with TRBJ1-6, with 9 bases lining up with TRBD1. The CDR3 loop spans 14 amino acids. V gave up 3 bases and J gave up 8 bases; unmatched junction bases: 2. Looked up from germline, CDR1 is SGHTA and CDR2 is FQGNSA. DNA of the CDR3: TGTGCCAGCAGCTTTGGACAGGGGTATTCACCCCTCCACTTT. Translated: CASSFGQGYSPLHF.

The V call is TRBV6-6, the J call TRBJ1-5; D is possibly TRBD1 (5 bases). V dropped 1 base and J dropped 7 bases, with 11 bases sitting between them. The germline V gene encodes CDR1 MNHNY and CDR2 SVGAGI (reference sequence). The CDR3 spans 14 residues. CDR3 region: CASSYLGVRQPQHF. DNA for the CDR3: TGTGCCAGCAGTTACTTAGGGGTTCGGCAGCCCCAGCATTTT.

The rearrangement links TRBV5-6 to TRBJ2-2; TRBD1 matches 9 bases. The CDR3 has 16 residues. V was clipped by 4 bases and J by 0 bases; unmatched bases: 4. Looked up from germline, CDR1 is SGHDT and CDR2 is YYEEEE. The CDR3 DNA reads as TGTGCCAGCAGCAAAAGGACAGGGGCGAACACCGGGGAGCTGTTTTTT. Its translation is CASSKRTGANTGELFF. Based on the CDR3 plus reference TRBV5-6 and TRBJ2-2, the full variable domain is DAGVTQSPTHLIKTRGQQVTLRCSPKSGHDTVSWYQQALGQGPQFIFQYYEEEERQRGNFPDRFSGHQFPNYSSELNVNALLLGDSALYLCASSKRTGANTGELFFGEGSRLTVL.

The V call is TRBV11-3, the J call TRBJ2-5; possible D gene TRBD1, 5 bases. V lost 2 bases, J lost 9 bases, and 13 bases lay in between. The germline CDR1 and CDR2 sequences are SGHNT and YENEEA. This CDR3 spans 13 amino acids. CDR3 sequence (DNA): TGTGCCAGCAGCTTAAACTCCCAGGGTGCCCAGTACTTC. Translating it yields CASSLNSQGAQYF.

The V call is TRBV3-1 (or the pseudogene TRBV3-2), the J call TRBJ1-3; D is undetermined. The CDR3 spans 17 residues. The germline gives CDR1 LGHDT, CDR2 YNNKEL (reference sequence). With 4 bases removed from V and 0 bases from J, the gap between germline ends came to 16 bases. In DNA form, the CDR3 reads TGTGCCAGCAGCCCCAGTACCAAAAAAATCTCTGGAAACACCATATATTTT. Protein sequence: CASSPSTKKISGNTIYF.

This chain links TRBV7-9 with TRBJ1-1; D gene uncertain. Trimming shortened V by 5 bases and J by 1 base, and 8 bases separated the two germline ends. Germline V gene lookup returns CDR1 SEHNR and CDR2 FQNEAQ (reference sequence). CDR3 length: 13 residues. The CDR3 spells CASSPTANTEAFF. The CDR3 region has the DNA TGTGCCAGCAGCCCCACAGCGAACACTGAAGCTTTCTTT.

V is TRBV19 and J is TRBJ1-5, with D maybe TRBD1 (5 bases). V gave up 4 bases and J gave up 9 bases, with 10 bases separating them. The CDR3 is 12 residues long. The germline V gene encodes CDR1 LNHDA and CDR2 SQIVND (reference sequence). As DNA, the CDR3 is TGTGCCAGTAGTACAGGGATCGGGCCCCAGCATTTT. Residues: CASSTGIGPQHF.

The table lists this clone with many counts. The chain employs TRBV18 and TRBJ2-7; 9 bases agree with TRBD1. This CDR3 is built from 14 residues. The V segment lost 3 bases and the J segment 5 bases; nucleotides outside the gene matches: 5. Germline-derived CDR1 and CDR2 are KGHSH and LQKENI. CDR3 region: CASSPGQGIHEQYF. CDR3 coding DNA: TGTGCCAGCTCACCGGGACAGGGAATCCACGAGCAGTACTTC.

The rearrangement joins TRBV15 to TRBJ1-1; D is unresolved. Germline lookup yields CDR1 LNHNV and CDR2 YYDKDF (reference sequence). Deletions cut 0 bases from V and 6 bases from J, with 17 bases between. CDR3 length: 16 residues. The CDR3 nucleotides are TGTGCCACCAGCAGAGACTTAGACTACCAGAGCGCTGAAGCTTTCTTT. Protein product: CATSRDLDYQSAEAFF.

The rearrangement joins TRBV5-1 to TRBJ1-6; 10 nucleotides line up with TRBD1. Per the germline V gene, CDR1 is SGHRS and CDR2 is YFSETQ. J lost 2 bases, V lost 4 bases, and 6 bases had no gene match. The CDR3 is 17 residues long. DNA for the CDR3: TGCGCCAGCAGCGCCCCGGGACAGGGGACCTATAATTCACCCCTCCACTTT. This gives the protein CASSAPGQGTYNSPLHF.

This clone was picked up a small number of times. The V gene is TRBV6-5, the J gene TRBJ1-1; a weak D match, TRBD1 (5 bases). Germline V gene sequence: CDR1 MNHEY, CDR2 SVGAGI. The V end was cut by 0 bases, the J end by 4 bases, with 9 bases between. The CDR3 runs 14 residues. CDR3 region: CASSYSYQGTEAFF. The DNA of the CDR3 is TGTGCCAGCAGTTACTCCTACCAGGGCACTGAAGCTTTCTTT.

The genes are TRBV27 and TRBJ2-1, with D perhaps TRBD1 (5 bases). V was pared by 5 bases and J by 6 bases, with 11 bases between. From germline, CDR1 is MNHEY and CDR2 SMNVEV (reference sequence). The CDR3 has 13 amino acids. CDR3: CASSVGVANEQFF. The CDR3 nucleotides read TGTGCCAGCAGTGTAGGGGTTGCCAATGAGCAGTTCTTC.